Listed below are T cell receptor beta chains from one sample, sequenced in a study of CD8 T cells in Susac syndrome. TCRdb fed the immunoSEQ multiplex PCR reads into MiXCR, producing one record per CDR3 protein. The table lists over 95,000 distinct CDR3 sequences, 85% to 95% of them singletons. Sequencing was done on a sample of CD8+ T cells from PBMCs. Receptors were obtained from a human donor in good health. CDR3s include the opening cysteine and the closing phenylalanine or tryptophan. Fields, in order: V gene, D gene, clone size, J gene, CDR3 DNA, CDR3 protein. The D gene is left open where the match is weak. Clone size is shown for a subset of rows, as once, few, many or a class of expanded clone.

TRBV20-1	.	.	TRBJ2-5	TGCAGTGCTAGAGCCTGGCCAGGTCAAGAGACCCAGTACTTC	CSARAWPGQETQYF
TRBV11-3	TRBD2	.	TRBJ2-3	TGTGCCAGCAGCGCTCGGACTAGCGGGGTTATTTCAGATACGCAGTATTTT	CASSARTSGVISDTQYF
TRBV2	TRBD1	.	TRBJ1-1	TGTGCCAGCAGTGGGACAGGGAGTTCTGAAGCTTTCTTT	CASSGTGSSEAFF
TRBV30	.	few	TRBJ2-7	TGTGCCTGGCGAGGGAAATGGGACTCCTACGAGCAGTACTTC	CAWRGKWDSYEQYF
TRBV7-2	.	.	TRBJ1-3	TGTGCCAGCAGCTTTCGGGGGACCGGCTCTGGAAACACCATATATTTT	CASSFRGTGSGNTIYF
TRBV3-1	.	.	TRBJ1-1	TGTGCCAGCAGCCAAGATTTGGCACCTGAAGAAGCTTTCTTT	CASSQDLAPEEAFF
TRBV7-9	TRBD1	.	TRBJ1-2	TGTGCCAGCAGCTTAGTCGGCAGGGGGGCCTATGGCTACACCTTC	CASSLVGRGAYGYTF
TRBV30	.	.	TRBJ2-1	TGTGCCTGGGGGCTCCGGGGGTGGTATGAGCAGTTCTTC	CAWGLRGWYEQFF
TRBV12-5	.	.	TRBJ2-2	TGTGCTAGTGGCCAATCCGGTGGGACCGGGGAGCTGTTTTTT	CASGQSGGTGELFF
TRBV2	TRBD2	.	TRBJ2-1	TGTGCCACCCTTAGCGGGAGTTACAATGAGCAGTTCTTC	CATLSGSYNEQFF
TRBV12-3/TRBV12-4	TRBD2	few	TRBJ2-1	TGTGCCAGCAGTGCCAGCGGGAGCTCCTACAATGAGCAGTTCTTC	CASSASGSSYNEQFF
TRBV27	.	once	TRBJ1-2	TGTGCCAGCAGTTTAGGGGCCAGTGGTGGCTACACCTTC	CASSLGASGGYTF
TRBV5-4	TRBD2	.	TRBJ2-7	TGTGCCAGCGCTTTAGCGGGAGAAGGCGAGCAGTACTTC	CASALAGEGEQYF
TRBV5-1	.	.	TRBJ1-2	TGCGCCAGCAGCGCGGACAGAAACTTCTATGGCTACACCTTC	CASSADRNFYGYTF
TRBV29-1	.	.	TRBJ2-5	TGCAGCGTTGAAGATCAGGCCAGGACGGACTTC	CSVEDQARTDF